The entry below describes one T cell receptor (beta chain). These data belong to a study of technical replicates of blood from several donors. The repertoire was sequenced with immunoSEQ multiplex PCR; TCRdb's copy has only in-frame clones and lacks some. The sample comprises more than 70,000 clones, about 90% of which are singletons, and 0.27% rests with the top ten. The clonotype was recovered from a human donor in good health. Sequencing was performed on T cells isolated from PBMCs.

The CDR3 sequence is CASSPQGIAGTYNEQFF. Here the CDR3 DNA reads TGTGCCAGCAGCCCGCAAGGGATAGCGGGGACCTACAATGAGCAGTTCTTC. This sequence joins TRBV7-2 and TRBJ2-1, with 8 bases identical to TRBD2. Trimming cost V 5 bases and J 2 bases; bases outside gene matches: 11. This CDR3 region has 17 residues. Germline V gives CDR1 SGHTA, CDR2 FQGNSA.